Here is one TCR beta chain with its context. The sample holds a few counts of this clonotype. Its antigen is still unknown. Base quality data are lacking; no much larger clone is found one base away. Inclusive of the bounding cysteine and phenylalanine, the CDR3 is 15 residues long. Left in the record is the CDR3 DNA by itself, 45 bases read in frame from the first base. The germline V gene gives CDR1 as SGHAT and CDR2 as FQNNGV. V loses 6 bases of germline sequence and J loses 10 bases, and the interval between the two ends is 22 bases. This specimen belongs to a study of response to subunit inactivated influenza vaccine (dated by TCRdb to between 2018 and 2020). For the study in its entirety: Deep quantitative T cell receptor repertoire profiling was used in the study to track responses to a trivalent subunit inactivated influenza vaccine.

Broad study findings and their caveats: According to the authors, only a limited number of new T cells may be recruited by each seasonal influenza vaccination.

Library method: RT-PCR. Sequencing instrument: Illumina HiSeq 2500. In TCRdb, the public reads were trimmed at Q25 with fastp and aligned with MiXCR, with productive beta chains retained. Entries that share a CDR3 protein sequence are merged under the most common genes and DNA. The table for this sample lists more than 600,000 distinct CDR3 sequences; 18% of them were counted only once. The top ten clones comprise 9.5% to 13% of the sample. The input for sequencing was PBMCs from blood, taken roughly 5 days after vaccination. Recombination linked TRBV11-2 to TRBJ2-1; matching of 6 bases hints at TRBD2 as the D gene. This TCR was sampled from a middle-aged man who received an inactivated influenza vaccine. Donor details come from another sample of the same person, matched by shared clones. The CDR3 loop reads CASSVLGGSDREQFF. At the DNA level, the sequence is TGTGCCAGCAGTGTGTTGGGGGGAAGTGATCGGGAGCAGTTCTTC.